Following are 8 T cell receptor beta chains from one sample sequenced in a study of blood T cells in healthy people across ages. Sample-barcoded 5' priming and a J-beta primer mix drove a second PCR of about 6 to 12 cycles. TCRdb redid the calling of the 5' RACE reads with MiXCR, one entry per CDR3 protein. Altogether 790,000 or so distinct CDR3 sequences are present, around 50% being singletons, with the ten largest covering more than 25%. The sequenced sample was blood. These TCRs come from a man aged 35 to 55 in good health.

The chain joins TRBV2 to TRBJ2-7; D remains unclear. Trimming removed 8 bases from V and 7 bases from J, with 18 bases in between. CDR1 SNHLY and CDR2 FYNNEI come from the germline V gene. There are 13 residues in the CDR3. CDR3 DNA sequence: TGTGCCAGCGGGCTCGTCCTTGATGGGGAGCAGTACTTC. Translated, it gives CASGLVLDGEQYF.

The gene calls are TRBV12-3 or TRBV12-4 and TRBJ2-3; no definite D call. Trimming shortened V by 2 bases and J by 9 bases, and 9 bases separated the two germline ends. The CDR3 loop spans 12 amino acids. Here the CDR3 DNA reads TGTGCCAGCAGTTTAAAGCAGCCGACGCAGTATTTT. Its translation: CASSLKQPTQYF.

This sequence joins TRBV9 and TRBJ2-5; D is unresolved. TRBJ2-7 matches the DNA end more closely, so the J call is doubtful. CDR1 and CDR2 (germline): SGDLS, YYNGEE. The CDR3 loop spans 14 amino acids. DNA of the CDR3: TGTGCCAGCAGCGTAGGCTTGGTCAGCTACGAGCAGTACTTC. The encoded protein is CASSVGLVSYEQYF.

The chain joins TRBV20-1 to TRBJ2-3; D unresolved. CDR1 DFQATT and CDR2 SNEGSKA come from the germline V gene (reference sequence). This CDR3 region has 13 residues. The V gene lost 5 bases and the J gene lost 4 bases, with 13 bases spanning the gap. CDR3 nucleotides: TGCAGTGCTCACCCACAGCTTCCAGATACGCAGTATTTT. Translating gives CSAHPQLPDTQYF.

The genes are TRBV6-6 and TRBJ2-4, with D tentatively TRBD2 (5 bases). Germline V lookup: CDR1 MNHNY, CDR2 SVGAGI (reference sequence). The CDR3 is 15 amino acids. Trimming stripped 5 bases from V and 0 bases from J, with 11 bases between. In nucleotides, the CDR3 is TGTGCCAGCAGTCCGCCCGGGGTAGCCAAAAACATTCAGTACTTC. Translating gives CASSPPGVAKNIQYF.

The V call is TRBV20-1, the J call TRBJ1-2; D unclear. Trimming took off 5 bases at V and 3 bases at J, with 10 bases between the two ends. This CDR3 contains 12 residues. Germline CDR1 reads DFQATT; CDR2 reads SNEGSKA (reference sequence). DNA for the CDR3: TGCAGTGCTCCCCCGGACGACTATGGCTACACCTTC. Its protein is CSAPPDDYGYTF.

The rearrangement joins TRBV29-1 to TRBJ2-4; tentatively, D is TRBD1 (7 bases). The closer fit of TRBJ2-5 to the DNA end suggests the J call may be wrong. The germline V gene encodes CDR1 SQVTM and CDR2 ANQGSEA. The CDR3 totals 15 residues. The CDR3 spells CSVRETQGRQETQYF. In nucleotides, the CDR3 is TGCAGCGTTCGGGAGACACAGGGGCGCCAAGAGACCCAGTACTTC.

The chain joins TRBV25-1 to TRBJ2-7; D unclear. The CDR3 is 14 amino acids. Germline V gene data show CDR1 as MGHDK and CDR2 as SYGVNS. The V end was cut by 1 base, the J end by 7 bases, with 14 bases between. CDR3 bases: TGTGCCAGCAGTGAATTACCATCCTTCAATGAGCAGTACTTC. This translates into CASSELPSFNEQYF.